Listed below are T cell receptor beta chains from one sample, sequenced in a study of cytomegalovirus exposure and HLA in healthy donors. Generated by immunoSEQ multiplex PCR, the TCRdb table keeps only in-frame clones and is missing some. This sample has approximately 190,000 clones; 87% occur once, and the top ten carry around 1%. Material for sequencing was PBMCs. The receptors were gathered from a boy younger than 10 in good health and CMV-seronegative. Both conserved end residues are part of each CDR3. Each record gives: J gene, V gene, D gene, clone size, CDR3 protein, CDR3 DNA. A D gene is named only where the DNA matches it firmly. Size is stated for part of the rows, as once, few or many counts, or as a class when the clone is expanded.

J: TRBJ1-1; V: TRBV19; D: TRBD1; size: -; CDR3: CASQRGQSVLAFF; DNA: TGTGCCTCCCAGAGGGGACAGAGTGTTTTAGCTTTCTTT
J: TRBJ2-3; V: TRBV7-9; D: -; size: -; CDR3: CASSLAAGRGTDTQYF; DNA: TGCGCCAGCAGCTTAGCGGCGGGGAGGGGGACAGATACGCAGTATTTT
J: TRBJ1-5; V: TRBV19; D: -; size: few; CDR3: CASSGGKGNQPQHF; DNA: TGTGCCAGTAGTGGGGGGAAGGGCAATCAGCCCCAGCATTTT
J: TRBJ1-1; V: TRBV27; D: -; size: few; CDR3: CASSSRRDDTEAFF; DNA: TGTGCCAGCAGCTCTCGTCGGGATGACACTGAAGCTTTCTTT
J: TRBJ2-7; V: TRBV28; D: TRBD2; size: -; CDR3: CASSEYSGGPYEQYF; DNA: TGTGCCAGCAGTGAGTATAGCGGGGGGCCCTACGAGCAGTACTTC
J: TRBJ1-1; V: TRBV7-9; D: -; size: -; CDR3: CASSPTRVGFGSTEAFF; DNA: TGTGCCAGCAGCCCGACCAGGGTAGGGTTCGGGAGCACTGAAGCTTTCTTT
J: TRBJ1-2; V: TRBV6-1; D: -; size: -; CDR3: CASTQGDNYGYTF; DNA: TGTGCCAGCACACAGGGCGATAACTATGGCTACACCTTC
J: TRBJ1-1; V: TRBV27; D: -; size: -; CDR3: CASSTPGTPNTEAFF; DNA: TGTGCCAGCAGTACTCCCGGGACACCAAACACTGAAGCTTTCTTT
J: TRBJ1-2; V: TRBV6-5; D: -; size: -; CDR3: CASSVRGYGYTF; DNA: TGTGCCAGCAGTGTGAGAGGGTATGGCTACACCTTC
J: TRBJ2-3; V: TRBV5-1; D: TRBD1; size: -; CDR3: CASGMTGVADTQYF; DNA: TGCGCCAGCGGGATGACAGGGGTGGCTGATACGCAGTATTTT
J: TRBJ2-5; V: TRBV4-2; D: -; size: -; CDR3: CASSQVQGRETQYF; DNA: TGTGCCAGCAGCCAAGTGCAGGGTAGGGAGACCCAGTACTTC
J: TRBJ1-1; V: TRBV9; D: -; size: -; CDR3: CASSEQGDGDTEAFF; DNA: TGTGCCAGCAGCGAGCAGGGCGATGGGGACACTGAAGCTTTCTTT
J: TRBJ2-7; V: TRBV5-4; D: -; size: -; CDR3: CASSFTEGPEQQYF; DNA: TGTGCCAGCAGCTTTACGGAGGGGCCCGAGCAGCAGTACTTC
J: TRBJ1-4; V: TRBV29-1; D: TRBD1; size: -; CDR3: CSVGDREEFATNEKLFF; DNA: TGCAGCGTTGGGGACAGGGAAGAGTTTGCAACTAATGAAAAACTGTTTTTT
J: TRBJ1-6; V: TRBV27; D: TRBD1; size: -; CDR3: CASSIGQGAYSPLHF; DNA: TGTGCCAGCAGTATCGGACAGGGGGCTTATTCACCCCTCCACTTT
J: TRBJ1-1; V: TRBV5-1; D: -; size: -; CDR3: CASNDQGNTEAFF; DNA: TGCGCCAGCAACGATCAGGGTAACACTGAAGCTTTCTTT
J: TRBJ2-7; V: TRBV7-9; D: -; size: -; CDR3: CASSPGVSASASYEQYF; DNA: TGTGCCAGCAGCCCGGGCGTGTCGGCTAGCGCCTCCTACGAGCAGTACTTC
J: TRBJ1-1; V: TRBV6-6; D: -; size: -; CDR3: CASSFGGTEAFF; DNA: TGTGCCAGCAGTTTCGGGGGGACTGAAGCTTTCTTT
J: TRBJ2-7; V: TRBV6-1; D: TRBD1; size: once; CDR3: CASSEGDRGPWEQYF; DNA: TGTGCCAGCAGTGAAGGGGACAGGGGCCCGTGGGAGCAGTACTTC
J: TRBJ2-7; V: TRBV28; D: -; size: -; CDR3: CASSLLALEQYF; DNA: TGTGCCAGCAGTCTTCTCGCACTGGAGCAGTACTTC
J: TRBJ2-3; V: TRBV27; D: -; size: -; CDR3: CASSWGLGDTQYF; DNA: TGTGCCAGCAGTTGGGGACTGGGAGATACGCAGTATTTT
J: TRBJ2-1; V: TRBV28; D: TRBD2; size: -; CDR3: CASSLDLAGGTYNEQFF; DNA: TGTGCCAGCAGTTTAGATCTAGCGGGGGGAACCTACAATGAGCAGTTCTTC
J: TRBJ1-1; V: TRBV2; D: -; size: -; CDR3: CASSDVLGPGMNTEAFF; DNA: TGTGCCAGCAGCGACGTACTAGGTCCAGGCATGAACACTGAAGCTTTCTTT
J: TRBJ1-2; V: TRBV30; D: -; size: -; CDR3: CAWSGWGLNYGYTF; DNA: TGTGCCTGGAGTGGTTGGGGGCTTAACTATGGCTACACCTTC
J: TRBJ2-7; V: TRBV11-2; D: TRBD1; size: -; CDR3: CASSLSGGGYEQYF; DNA: TGTGCCAGCAGCTTATCAGGGGGCGGCTACGAGCAGTACTTC
J: TRBJ1-6; V: TRBV10-3; D: -; size: -; CDR3: CAISAGAGNSPLHF; DNA: TGTGCCATCAGTGCAGGGGCTGGTAATTCACCCCTCCACTTT
J: TRBJ2-1; V: TRBV7-9; D: TRBD2; size: -; CDR3: CASSPSGGSYNEQFF; DNA: TGTGCCAGCAGCCCGAGCGGGGGGTCCTACAATGAGCAGTTCTTC
J: TRBJ2-7; V: TRBV2; D: TRBD2; size: -; CDR3: CASRGASGREQYF; DNA: TGTGCCAGCAGGGGGGCTAGCGGGAGGGAGCAGTACTTC
J: TRBJ2-5; V: TRBV5-8; D: -; size: -; CDR3: CASSPRLPPETQYF; DNA: TGTGCCAGCAGTCCCCGACTCCCGCCGGAGACCCAGTACTTC
J: TRBJ2-1; V: TRBV7-4; D: TRBD1; size: -; CDR3: CASSLSHPGQSYNEQFF; DNA: TGTGCCAGCAGCTTAAGTCATCCGGGACAGTCCTACAATGAGCAGTTCTTC
J: TRBJ2-7; V: TRBV5-6; D: -; size: -; CDR3: CASSLDGVEQYF; DNA: TGTGCCAGCAGCTTGGACGGGGTTGAGCAGTACTTC
J: TRBJ1-2; V: TRBV7-9; D: -; size: -; CDR3: CSSSLPLGYGYTF; DNA: TGTTCCAGCAGCCTGCCTCTAGGCTATGGCTACACCTTC
J: TRBJ2-2; V: TRBV19; D: TRBD2; size: -; CDR3: CASSRGLAGGNTGELFF; DNA: TGTGCCAGTAGTCGCGGACTAGCGGGAGGAAACACCGGGGAGCTGTTTTTT
J: TRBJ2-7; V: TRBV5-6; D: -; size: -; CDR3: CASSLYRTDIYEQYF; DNA: TGTGCCAGCAGCTTGTACAGGACGGATATCTACGAGCAGTACTTC
J: TRBJ2-2; V: TRBV28; D: -; size: -; CDR3: CASSFGSWGPGELFF; DNA: TGTGCCAGCAGTTTTGGAAGTTGGGGGCCCGGGGAGCTGTTTTTT
J: TRBJ1-3; V: TRBV2; D: -; size: -; CDR3: CASSVDRGDGNTIYF; DNA: TGTGCCAGCAGTGTGGATCGGGGGGATGGAAACACCATATATTTT
J: TRBJ1-4; V: TRBV7-9; D: -; size: -; CDR3: CASSPQSQAYEKLFF; DNA: TGTGCCAGCAGCCCACAATCCCAGGCGTATGAAAAACTGTTTTTT
J: TRBJ2-5; V: TRBV7-9; D: TRBD1; size: once; CDR3: CSSSDGQGGKTQYF; DNA: TGTTCCAGCAGCGACGGACAGGGTGGGAAGACCCAGTACTTC
J: TRBJ2-1; V: TRBV5-1; D: TRBD2; size: -; CDR3: CASSLGLAGASYNEQFF; DNA: TGCGCCAGCAGCTTGGGACTAGCGGGAGCTTCATACAATGAGCAGTTCTTC
J: TRBJ2-3; V: TRBV19; D: TRBD2; size: -; CDR3: CASSRQGLAADTDTQYF; DNA: TGTGCCAGTAGTAGACAGGGACTAGCGGCAGACACAGATACGCAGTATTTT
J: TRBJ2-1; V: TRBV6-5; D: -; size: -; CDR3: CASSYAFSNGQFF; DNA: TGTGCCAGCAGTTACGCCTTTAGCAATGGGCAGTTCTTC
J: TRBJ2-7; V: TRBV4-2; D: TRBD2; size: -; CDR3: CASSQEGRGAYEQYF; DNA: TGTGCCAGCAGCCAAGAGGGCCGGGGGGCCTACGAGCAGTACTTC
J: TRBJ2-1; V: TRBV28; D: -; size: once; CDR3: CASSLGLPRRDEQFF; DNA: TGTGCCAGCAGTTTGGGGCTCCCCCGGAGGGATGAGCAGTTCTTC
J: TRBJ1-1; V: TRBV5-1; D: -; size: -; CDR3: CASSLNRELGAFF; DNA: TGCGCCAGCAGCTTGAACCGGGAATTGGGGGCTTTCTTT
J: TRBJ1-1; V: TRBV2; D: -; size: few; CDR3: CASTAYTEAFF; DNA: TGTGCCAGTACAGCTTACACTGAAGCTTTCTTT
J: TRBJ2-3; V: TRBV6-1; D: -; size: -; CDR3: CASSELTASTDTQYF; DNA: TGTGCCAGCAGTGAATTGACAGCTAGCACAGATACGCAGTATTTT
J: TRBJ2-7; V: TRBV5-3; D: TRBD2; size: -; CDR3: CARSSRLAGAYEQYF; DNA: TGTGCCAGAAGCTCCAGACTAGCGGGAGCCTACGAGCAGTACTTC
J: TRBJ1-5; V: TRBV28; D: TRBD1; size: once; CDR3: CASSLTGNYNQPQHF; DNA: TGTGCCAGCAGTTTGACAGGGAACTACAATCAGCCCCAGCATTTT
J: TRBJ2-7; V: TRBV7-9; D: -; size: -; CDR3: CASSPSYEQYF; DNA: TGTGCCAGCAGCCCGAGCTACGAGCAGTACTTC
J: TRBJ1-1; V: TRBV4-1; D: -; size: -; CDR3: CASSQDAGEAFF; DNA: TGCGCCAGCAGCCAAGATGCAGGGGAGGCTTTCTTT
J: TRBJ2-2; V: TRBV5-1; D: TRBD1; size: few; CDR3: CASSLTGGGNTGELFF; DNA: TGCGCCAGCAGCTTAACAGGGGGCGGAAACACCGGGGAGCTGTTTTTT
J: TRBJ1-4; V: TRBV7-9; D: -; size: once; CDR3: CASNHRATNEKLFF; DNA: TGTGCCAGCAACCACAGAGCAACTAATGAAAAACTGTTTTTT
J: TRBJ2-5; V: TRBV5-4; D: TRBD1; size: once; CDR3: CASSLGRGLSETQYF; DNA: TGTGCCAGCAGCTTGGGTAGGGGGCTTAGTGAGACCCAGTACTTC
J: TRBJ2-3; V: TRBV5-4; D: TRBD2; size: -; CDR3: CASSSGTSGGAGADTQYF; DNA: TGTGCCAGCAGCTCCGGGACTAGCGGGGGGGCCGGGGCAGATACGCAGTATTTT
J: TRBJ1-4; V: TRBV2; D: TRBD1; size: -; CDR3: CASRGSLALQGEEEKLFF; DNA: TGTGCCAGTAGGGGTTCCCTTGCGCTACAGGGGGAGGAAGAAAAACTGTTTTTT
J: TRBJ1-3; V: TRBV6-5; D: -; size: -; CDR3: CASSPTGVLDTIYF; DNA: TGTGCCAGCAGCCCAACGGGGGTCCTGGACACCATATATTTT
J: TRBJ1-1; V: TRBV14; D: -; size: -; CDR3: CASSQDIGGGTEAFF; DNA: TGTGCCAGCAGCCAAGACATCGGGGGAGGCACTGAAGCTTTCTTT